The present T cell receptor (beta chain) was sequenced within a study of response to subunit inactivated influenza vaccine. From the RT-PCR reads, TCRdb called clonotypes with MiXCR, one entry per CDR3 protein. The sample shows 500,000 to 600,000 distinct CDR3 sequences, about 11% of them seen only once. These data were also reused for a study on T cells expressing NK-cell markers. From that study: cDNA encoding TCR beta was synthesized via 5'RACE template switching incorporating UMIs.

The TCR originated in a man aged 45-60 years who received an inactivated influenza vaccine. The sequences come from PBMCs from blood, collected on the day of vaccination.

CDR3 sequence (DNA): TGTGCCAGTAACAGGGATGGCACAGATACGCAGTATTTT. Translation gives CASNRDGTDTQYF. This rearrangement joins TRBV6-2 or TRBV6-3 to TRBJ2-3; a weak D match, TRBD1 (6 bases). The CDR3 extends over 13 amino acids. V was clipped by 9 bases and J by 1 base, with 11 bases between them. Germline CDR1 MNHEY, CDR2 SVGEGT.